The source of this T cell receptor (beta chain) is a study of glioma-infiltrating T cells. General study results and limits: Tissue and blood shared very few CDR3 sequences.

Germline V lookup: CDR1 LNHDA, CDR2 SQIVND (reference sequence). V was pared by 7 bases and J by 0 bases, with 9 bases between. The CDR3 runs to 14 residues. As concerns this clonotype: The target antigen is unknown.

TCR alpha and beta CDR3 regions were amplified from RNA using iRepertoire nested multiplex PCR. TCRdb re-derived calls from the multiplex PCR reads in MiXCR, one entry per CDR3 protein. Of 100,000 to 150,000 distinct CDR3 sequences in the sample, approximately 23% were seen once. The chain couples TRBV19 to TRBJ2-2; TRBD1 or TRBD2 may be the D gene (5 bases each). Material: glioma tissue, nonneoplastic brain tissue, or PBMCs (not recorded which). This TCR derives from a human donor with low-grade glioma or glioblastoma, undergoing nonglioma brain surgery, or in good health (not recorded which). DNA of the CDR3: TGTGCCAGTACGAGGGGACCGAACACCGGGGAGCTGTTTTTT. Its protein product is CASTRGPNTGELFF.